This T cell receptor (beta chain) comes out of a study of blood T cell repertoires in COVID-19. Whole-study context: PBMCs, B-cell-depleted T cells, or T cells were the source of the cDNA or gDNA that made up the material.

In the source study's methods: Cell counts per sample came from amplifying reference gene primers. Data came from immunoSEQ multiplex PCR; TCRdb stores just in-frame clones and leaves some out. That table supplies the V and J calls and clone size; D and trimming were determined from the DNA. The sample shows more than 200,000 clones, roughly 86% of them seen only once. The CDR3 runs to 13 residues. Per the germline V gene, CDR1 is MDHEN and CDR2 is SYDVKM. V gave up 2 bases and J gave up 5 bases, with 9 bases separating them. The sequence came from an older woman with COVID-19, enrolled during active disease. The sample was peripheral blood. The gene calls are TRBV28 and TRBJ1-2; D not certain. CDR3 coding DNA: TGTGCCAGCAGTTTACCGCCGGGATATGGCTACACCTTC. Protein: CASSLPPGYGYTF.